Listed here are 16 T cell receptor beta chains from one sample, sequenced in a study of shared clonotypes between healthy human individuals. The data were produced by immunoSEQ multiplex PCR, yet TCRdb's version contains in-frame clones alone and is incomplete. The table includes about 520,000 clones, approximately 78% detected once. Source material: PBMCs. The receptors were sampled from a woman between 35 and 50 years old in good health. Some clones in this sample may be carry-over from other donors' samples.

The table lists this clone with a few counts. The V call is TRBV6-6, the J call TRBJ2-2; 10 positions agree with TRBD2. This CDR3 contains 13 residues. Germline V gene lookup returns CDR1 MNHNY and CDR2 SVGAGI (reference sequence). The trim removed 11 bases at V and 3 bases at J, leaving 3 bases unmatched. CDR3 DNA: TGTGCCTCCGGGACTAGCGACACCGGGGAGCTGTTTTTT. Protein sequence: CASGTSDTGELFF.

The chain links TRBV27 to TRBJ2-5, with TRBD2 identical over 12 bases. The CDR3 totals 17 residues. Trimming took 7 bases from V and 5 from J; bases not matched to a gene: 14. From germline, CDR1 is MNHEY and CDR2 SMNVEV (reference sequence). The DNA of the CDR3 is TGTGCCAGCAACCTTCCCCTAGCGGGAGGGCCGGGGGAGACCCAGTACTTC. Amino acids: CASNLPLAGGPGETQYF.

This clone has more than one count but fewer than ten. The V gene is TRBV7-2, the J gene TRBJ2-3; unclear D gene. Trimming stripped 5 bases from V and 2 bases from J, with 11 bases between. The CDR3 totals 14 residues. Germline V gene sequence: CDR1 SGHTA, CDR2 FQGNSA. CDR3 DNA sequence: TGTGCCAGCAGCCCTATCCCCTACACAGATACGCAGTATTTT. Translation: CASSPIPYTDTQYF.

This clone was observed a handful of times. The rearrangement joins TRBV7-3 to TRBJ2-1; 8 positions agree with TRBD2. The CDR3 is 13 amino acids. Germline CDR1 SGHTA, CDR2 FQGTGA. The V segment lost 2 bases and the J segment 9 bases; nucleotides outside the gene matches: 3. The CDR3 is CASSLAGGGEQFF. The CDR3 DNA follows: TGTGCCAGCAGCTTAGCGGGAGGTGGTGAGCAGTTCTTC.

The V gene is TRBV7-9, the J gene TRBJ1-2; no reliable D call. Germline CDR1 and CDR2: SEHNR and FQNEAQ (reference sequence). The V end was cut by 3 bases, the J end by 8 bases, with 10 bases between. This CDR3 is built from 12 residues. The CDR3 spells CASSFSYGGYTF. The CDR3 nucleotides read TGTGCCAGCAGCTTCTCCTATGGGGGCTACACCTTC. Variable domain in full (rest from reference TRBV7-9 and TRBJ1-2): DTGVSQNPRHKITKRGQNVTFRCDPISEHNRLYWYRQTLGQGPEFLTYFQNEAQLEKSRLLSDRFSAERPKGSFSTLEIQRTEQGDSAMYLCASSFSYGGYTFGSGTRLTVV.

V is TRBV25-1 and J is TRBJ2-2; D not certain. The CDR3 runs to 16 residues. Between the trimmed V and J ends, which lost 0 bases and 2 bases, there was a span of 10 bases. From germline, CDR1 is MGHDK and CDR2 SYGVNS. The CDR3, as DNA: TGTGCCAGCAGTGAATATGTAGGTAGTAACACCGGGGAGCTGTTTTTT. It translates to CASSEYVGSNTGELFF. Drawing the rest from reference TRBV25-1 and TRBJ2-2, the complete variable domain is EADIYQTPRYLVIGTGKKITLECSQTMGHDKMYWYQQDPGMELHLIHYSYGVNSTEKGDLSSESTVSRIRTEHFPLTLESARPSHTSQYLCASSEYVGSNTGELFFGEGSRLTVL.

The CDR3 sequence: CASSMGGSRETQYF. CDR3 coding DNA: TGTGCCAGTAGTATGGGCGGGAGTCGAGAGACCCAGTACTTC. The chain recombines TRBV19 with TRBJ2-5, with 7 bases identical to TRBD2. Per the germline V gene, CDR1 is LNHDA and CDR2 is SQIVND (reference sequence). The CDR3 covers 14 residues. V lost 3 bases to trimming and J lost 4 bases; unmatched junction nucleotides: 5.

V usage is TRBV28 and J usage is TRBJ2-1; tentatively, D is TRBD2 (6 bases). Germline values: CDR1 MDHEN, CDR2 SYDVKM. Trimming removed 7 bases from V and 6 bases from J, with 13 bases in between. This CDR3 has 13 residues. The CDR3 protein is CASTLAGSNEQFF. The CDR3, as DNA: TGTGCCAGCACACTAGCTGGTTCCAATGAGCAGTTCTTC.

This clone was seen a few times. The chain employs TRBV2 and TRBJ1-1; D unresolved. The CDR3 covers 11 residues. V lost 5 bases, J lost 6 bases, and 7 bases lay in between. Germline V lookup: CDR1 SNHLY, CDR2 FYNNEI. The CDR3 sequence is CASSLDPEAFF. The CDR3 DNA is TGTGCCAGCAGTCTTGACCCTGAAGCTTTCTTT.

This chain connects TRBV6-5 to TRBJ2-1, with 8 bases identical to TRBD2. Unmatched junction bases numbered 4, after V lost 6 bases and J lost 0 bases. In germline, CDR1 is MNHEY, CDR2 SVGAGI. The CDR3 consists of 15 residues. CDR3 sequence reads: CASRTSGASYNEQFF. The CDR3 DNA reads as TGTGCCAGCAGAACTAGCGGAGCCTCCTACAATGAGCAGTTCTTC.

This chain uses TRBV27 with TRBJ2-2; either TRBD1 or TRBD2 may supply D (6 bases each). The CDR3 has 14 amino acids. With 6 bases removed from V and 7 bases from J, the gap between germline ends came to 15 bases. Germline CDR1 MNHEY, CDR2 SMNVEV (reference sequence). The chain's CDR3 is CASSLRGASGELFF. The CDR3 coding sequence is TGTGCCAGCAGCTTAAGGGGGGCGAGCGGGGAGCTGTTTTTT.

The chain couples TRBV2 to TRBJ1-2, with 7 bases matching TRBD1. J was trimmed by 0 bases and V by 8 bases; bases with no gene match: 9. The CDR3 runs to 15 residues. Germline V gene sequence: CDR1 SNHLY, CDR2 FYNNEI. The CDR3 loop is CASRDSTTSNYGYTF. As DNA, the CDR3 is TGTGCCAGCCGGGACAGCACAACCTCTAACTATGGCTACACCTTC.

This chain links TRBV27 with TRBJ2-7, with TRBD2 as a possible D gene (5 bases). Trimming cost V 3 bases and J 2 bases, with 11 bases left between them. This CDR3 is built from 14 residues. Germline V gene sequence: CDR1 MNHEY, CDR2 SMNVEV (reference sequence). CDR3 sequence (DNA): TGTGCCAGCAGTTTTAGGCGGGCCACCTACGAGCAGTACTTC. Translation: CASSFRRATYEQYF.

The rearrangement joins TRBV29-1 to TRBJ2-1; 9 nucleotides match TRBD1. Germline lookup yields CDR1 SQVTM and CDR2 ANQGSEA. The CDR3 extends over 13 amino acids. The CDR3, as DNA: TGCCTCATTCGGGACAGGGCCTACAATGAGCAGTTCTTC. It codes for CLIRDRAYNEQFF.

This chain joins TRBV6-5 and TRBJ2-2; the D gene is possibly TRBD2 (6 bases). The germline V gene has CDR1 MNHEY and CDR2 SVGAGI. This CDR3 has 16 amino acids. Between the trimmed V and J ends, which lost 2 bases and 0 bases, there was a span of 10 bases. The CDR3 DNA sequence: TGTGCCAGCAGTTACCTGTCTAGCGCGAACACCGGGGAGCTGTTTTTT. Translating it yields CASSYLSSANTGELFF.

This rearrangement joins TRBV7-3 to TRBJ2-3; TRBD2 agrees at 7 bases. Germline CDR1 and CDR2: SGHTA and FQGTGA. With 4 bases clipped from V and 4 bases from J, the junction kept 11 bases outside the gene matches. This CDR3 is 16 amino acids long. The CDR3: CASSSTSGLPPDTQYF. The DNA of the CDR3 is TGTGCCAGCAGCTCAACCTCGGGACTACCCCCAGATACGCAGTATTTT.